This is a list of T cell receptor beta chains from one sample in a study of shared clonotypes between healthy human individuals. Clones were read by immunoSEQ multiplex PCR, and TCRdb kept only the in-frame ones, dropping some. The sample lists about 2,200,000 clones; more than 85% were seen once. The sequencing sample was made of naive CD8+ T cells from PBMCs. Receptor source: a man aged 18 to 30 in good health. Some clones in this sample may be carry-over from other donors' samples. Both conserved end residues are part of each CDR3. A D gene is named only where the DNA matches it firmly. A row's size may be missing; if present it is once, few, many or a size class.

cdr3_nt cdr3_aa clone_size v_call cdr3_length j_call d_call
TGTGCCAGCAGTTTGGTGATCGACAGTGCCGAAGCTTTCTTT CASSLVIDSAEAFF NA TRBV28 14 TRBJ1-1 NA
TGTGCCAGCAGCCCCTTCGTGGGACTAGGGTCTTTGGAGACCCAGTACTTC CASSPFVGLGSLETQYF NA TRBV7-8 17 TRBJ2-5 TRBD2
TGTGCCAGCAGCCCAGGGACAGGTTACGCCGCCTACGAGCAGTACTTC CASSPGTGYAAYEQYF once TRBV4-2 16 TRBJ2-7 TRBD1
TGTGCCAGCAGTTTCTCTGGGACTAGGGCCTACGAGCAGTACTTC CASSFSGTRAYEQYF NA TRBV28 15 TRBJ2-7 TRBD2
TGTGCCAGCAGTTACGGGGCGGCGAACACTGAAGCTTTCTTT CASSYGAANTEAFF NA TRBV6-6 14 TRBJ1-1 NA
TGCGCCAGCAGCCAAGGCCCGGGACCCACTTCCTACGAGCAGTACTTC CASSQGPGPTSYEQYF NA TRBV4-1 16 TRBJ2-7 NA
TGCGCCAGCAGCCAAGAAAGGACAGGGGAACACGAGCAGTACTTC CASSQERTGEHEQYF NA TRBV4-1 15 TRBJ2-7 TRBD1
TGTGCTAGTGGCCCAACCTCCTACGAGCAGTACTTC CASGPTSYEQYF NA TRBV12-5 12 TRBJ2-7 NA
TGTGCCAGCAGCTTAGGAGGGTTCTCCTACGAGCAGTACTTC CASSLGGFSYEQYF NA TRBV7-8 14 TRBJ2-7 NA
TGTGCCAGCAGCTCCACTCGACAGGGCGGACAGCCCCAGCATTTT CASSSTRQGGQPQHF NA TRBV7-9 15 TRBJ1-5 TRBD1
TGTGCCAGCAGCTCAGGGGTGCTAGCGGGCCAGGGCCCCTACGAGCAGTACTTC CASSSGVLAGQGPYEQYF NA TRBV27 18 TRBJ2-7 TRBD2
TGTGCCAGCAGCTGGGAGGACATTCCCACTGAAGCTTTCTTT CASSWEDIPTEAFF NA TRBV7-9 14 TRBJ1-1 NA
TGTGCCAGCAGCGCCTCGGGACAGGCGTACTCTGGAAACACCATATATTTT CASSASGQAYSGNTIYF once TRBV9 17 TRBJ1-3 TRBD1
TGTGCCTGGGGGCCCGGGGTCGTCTACGAGCAGTACTTC CAWGPGVVYEQYF NA TRBV30 13 TRBJ2-7 NA
TGTGCCAGTAGTATAACGGCAGGTAGCACAGATACGCAGTATTTT CASSITAGSTDTQYF NA TRBV19 15 TRBJ2-3 NA
TGTGCCAGCGGGGGACAGGGAGTTAATGAGCAGTTCTTC CASGGQGVNEQFF NA TRBV6-1 13 TRBJ2-1 TRBD1
TGTGCCACCAGCAGAGGTGCGGGAACGGCCTACGAGCAGTACTTC CATSRGAGTAYEQYF NA TRBV15 15 TRBJ2-7 NA
TGTGCCAGCAGTAGTTGGACATACTATGGCTACACCTTC CASSSWTYYGYTF NA TRBV6-5 13 TRBJ1-2 NA
TGTGCCAGCAGCCCCCCCAGCGGACAGGCCTACAATGAGCAGTTCTTC CASSPPSGQAYNEQFF NA TRBV9 16 TRBJ2-1 TRBD1
TGTGCCAGCAGCCTTTCGACAGGCCCCTACGAGCAGTACTTC CASSLSTGPYEQYF NA TRBV7-6 14 TRBJ2-7 NA
TGTGCCAGCCGGGATGGCGGGAGGTACGAGCAGTACTTC CASRDGGRYEQYF NA TRBV28 13 TRBJ2-7 TRBD2
TGTGCCAGCAGCGTAGAGTGGGGGACTAGCCAGGACTCACGCAAAAACATTCAGTACTTC CASSVEWGTSQDSRKNIQYF NA TRBV9 20 TRBJ2-4 TRBD2
TGTGCCAGCAGTTTATCCCAGGGGATCTACAATGAGCAGTTCTTC CASSLSQGIYNEQFF NA TRBV27 15 TRBJ2-1 NA
TGTGCCAGCAGTCAGGACCCCCTCCTAAACTATGGCTACACCTTC CASSQDPLLNYGYTF NA TRBV27 15 TRBJ1-2 NA
TGTGCCAGCGGGAACCGGGACAGTAGTTACAATGAGCAGTTCTTC CASGNRDSSYNEQFF NA TRBV27 15 TRBJ2-1 TRBD1
TGCAGCGCCGATAGGACTAGCACAGATACGCAGTATTTT CSADRTSTDTQYF NA TRBV29-1 13 TRBJ2-3 NA
TGTGCCAGCAGCGTAGAATCCCGGTCCGCGGATACGCAGTATTTT CASSVESRSADTQYF NA TRBV9 15 TRBJ2-3 NA
TGTGCCAGTAGCCTCCGGGACACCAACAATCAGCCCCAGCATTTT CASSLRDTNNQPQHF few TRBV19 15 TRBJ1-5 NA
TGTGCCAGCAGCCCACGCGGACAGCGCCCCTACGAGCAGTACTTC CASSPRGQRPYEQYF NA TRBV7-9 15 TRBJ2-7 NA
TGTGCCAGCAGCCAAAAATCTGCAGGGAAGGTGGAAAAACTGTTTTTT CASSQKSAGKVEKLFF few TRBV4-2 16 TRBJ1-4 NA
TGCGCCAGCAGCCCCCGGGACAGGGGGAACACTGAAGCTTTCTTT CASSPRDRGNTEAFF NA TRBV4-1 15 TRBJ1-1 TRBD1
TGTGCCAGTGTATGGGCTCCCGGGGACTCCTATGGCTACACCTTC CASVWAPGDSYGYTF NA TRBV19 15 TRBJ1-2 NA
TGTGCCAGCAGTGAAGCGGAGACCAGAGATTACGAGCAGTACTTC CASSEAETRDYEQYF NA TRBV6-1 15 TRBJ2-7 NA